The rows below give T cell receptor beta chains drawn from one sample of a study of blood T cell repertoires in COVID-19. The table came from immunoSEQ multiplex PCR; TCRdb's copy has only in-frame clones and leaves some out. The sample has tens of thousands of clones; approximately 85% are singletons. The sample comprised peripheral blood. The source of these receptors is a man aged 55 to 70 with acute or convalescent COVID-19. The conserved cysteine and the conserved F or W are not part of the CDR3 here.

J,V,CDR3
TRBJ2-3,TRBV2,ASRRQGFGTDTQY
TRBJ1-6,TRBV27,ASTYTGGNNSPLH
TRBJ2-6,TRBV4-2,ASSQDISRRGSPSGANVLT
TRBJ1-4,TRBV12-2,ASRLVQWGQGAANEKLF
TRBJ2-1,TRBV5-1,ASSLVAGGTYNEQF
TRBJ2-5,TRBV5-1,ASSSYPGLAGKVEETQY
TRBJ1-5,TRBV3-1/TRBV3-2,ASSQDSTGNQPQH
TRBJ1-1,TRBV4-3,ASSQLAGDMNTEAF
TRBJ2-3,TRBV7-2,ASSTSGGITDTQY
TRBJ2-5,TRBV5-1,ASSLDPSGGVLETQY
TRBJ2-3,TRBV7-3,ASSFWRGADTQY
TRBJ2-1,TRBV29-1,SATGVAGVNEQF
TRBJ1-1,TRBV11-3,ASSFTGATEAF
TRBJ1-5,TRBV20-1,SASPTGVQPQH
TRBJ1-2,TRBV18,ASSPLKGTGRNGYT
TRBJ1-3,TRBV10-3,AISEWGQGTFLSGNTIY
TRBJ2-7,TRBV7-9,ASSRGLAGQTYEQY
TRBJ2-1,TRBV7-9,ASSLEGRGF
TRBJ2-2,TRBV9,ASSEVSGLAGGNTGELF
TRBJ2-3,TRBV18,ASSRNQGRAGSYTQY
TRBJ1-1,TRBV5-1,ASSWDSVGTEAF
TRBJ1-2,TRBV7-9,ASRDPDRGLYGYT
TRBJ1-1,TRBV18,ASSAGVGTEAF
TRBJ1-1,TRBV30,AGGVTEAF
TRBJ2-7,TRBV2,AAGQSYEQY
TRBJ1-2,TRBV5-6,ASRQTNYGYT
TRBJ1-4,TRBV4-3,ASSQEQGAGEKLF
TRBJ2-7,TRBV5-1,ASSLTGGDYEQY
TRBJ2-4,TRBV6-6,ASSPSLAGGSPRAKNIQY
TRBJ1-2,TRBV18,ASSPPSGGSYGYT
TRBJ2-7,TRBV20-1,SASLERGAFYEQY
TRBJ1-1,TRBV19,ASRPPPPMNTEAF
TRBJ2-2,TRBV7-7,ASSAGTGHTGELF
TRBJ2-7,TRBV14,ASSRQGYEQY
TRBJ1-1,TRBV19,ASMRSGGAF
TRBJ1-1,TRBV7-3,ASSPLTGVNTEAF
TRBJ2-5,TRBV5-6,ASSLEAGQMGETQY
TRBJ2-3,TRBV27,ASRPGLAGPDTQY
TRBJ2-3,TRBV5-8,ASSLVADTQY